One T cell receptor beta chain is described in this entry. Its matching antigen is unknown. Here immunoSEQ multiplex PCR was the method, and the copy in TCRdb shows in-frame clones only, minus some. In the table there are about 22,000 clones, about 83% of which are singletons. Per the germline V gene, CDR1 is MNHEY and CDR2 is SMNVEV (reference sequence). This CDR3 spans 14 amino acids. V was pared by 6 bases and J by 8 bases, with 4 bases of the junction left unmatched. This sample is drawn from a study of OX40 agonist ivuxolimab in advanced cancers. Notes on the study in general: Low normalized T-cell clonal expansion was additionally recorded for some nonresponders. On average, CD8+ T cells had more expanded clones than CD4+.

Autoimmune disease history or systemic immunosuppression was exclusionary. This specimen consisted of CD4+ or CD8+ T cells sorted from blood, obtained in a trial of the OX40 agonist ivuxolimab. The chain has TRBV27 and TRBJ1-6; 10 nucleotides match TRBD1. This sequence was found in an adult with an advanced solid tumor such as melanoma, head and neck, liver or kidney cancer. CDR3 in amino acids: CASRWTGGHSPLHF. In DNA form, the CDR3 reads TGTGCCAGCAGATGGACAGGGGGACATTCACCCCTCCACTTT.